The text below deals with one T cell receptor (beta chain). This clone was picked up one time. What antigen it recognizes has not been identified. Qualities for individual bases were not recorded, and no much larger clone is one base off. The data were taken from a study of blood T cell repertoires in COVID-19 (dated by TCRdb to 2019 to 2021). In terms of the full investigation: The collaborator samples originated in the United States, Italy and Spain and spanned the acute and convalescent phases of COVID-19. Samples were obtained from the ongoing ImmuneRACE study (first 160 participants) and from 1,254 subjects provided by 6 global collaborators. The material from the prospective study consisted of cDNA or gDNA derived from T cells, B-cell-depleted T cells, or PBMCs. A de-identified subject ID, COVID-19 status, age in years and sex were almost always included in the sample metadata. A freely available public database, intended as a resource for researchers studying the immune response to SARS-CoV-2, is where the repertoires were released. HLA class I and class II types, where available, came from metadata supplied by the sample provider rather than from assay-based typing. The dataset comprised deeply sampled blood TCRbeta repertoires from subjects exposed to, actively infected with, or recovered from COVID-19. Overall study results and their limits: The quantity of clinical and demographic metadata differed by source and by participant and was supplied without curation.

TCRbeta CDR3 regions were amplified from genomic DNA by means of the immunoSEQ Assay, a bias-controlled multiplex PCR. In the source study's methods: The number of nucleated cells in each sample was estimated from the amplification of reference gene primers within the assay. To quantify the absolute abundance of each unique TCRbeta CDR3 rearrangement, sequence reads were collapsed and filtered. For each sample, productive Simpson clonality was calculated by taking the square root of Simpson's diversity index across productive rearrangements. TCRdb retrieved this table from immuneACCESS and kept in-frame rearrangements only. Not all clones are present; in checked studies, unresolved V genes account for under half, and no reason is known for the remainder. The DNA was the basis for D and trimming; V, J and clone size are from that table. This sample gives some 49,000 clones in total; 81% of them show up just once. Around 24% of the sample is held by the ten biggest clonotypes.

In Seattle, one collaborating source enrolled patients while the infection was active and tracked those patients longitudinally over the course of disease. Each collaborating institution followed its own protocols to collect whole blood in K2EDTA tubes. For TCRbeta analysis, collaborators shipped samples in one of three forms: frozen whole blood, isolated PBMCs, or DNA extracted from either of those sample types. Relative to germline, V is missing 3 bases and J is missing 4 bases, with 7 bases of the junction outside any gene match. Including cysteine and phenylalanine, the CDR3 has 16 amino acids. Kept here is only the CDR3 DNA, which spans 48 bases and is read in frame from base 1. Taken from the germline V gene, the CDR1 and CDR2 loops are SGHVS and FNYEAQ.

The origin of this receptor is a woman of 80 years or more with COVID-19, enrolled during active disease. The V and J genes are TRBV7-6 and TRBJ2-3, with 10 junctional bases fitting TRBD1. Sequencing input: peripheral blood. The DNA sequence is given as TGTGCCAGCAGCTTGTCTCCGGGACAGGGGTCAGATACGCAGTATTTT. Its protein reads: CASSLSPGQGSDTQYF.